This T cell receptor beta chain was sequenced for a study of blood T cells in healthy people across ages. Between the trimmed V and J ends, which lost 0 bases and 2 bases, there was a span of 10 bases. This CDR3 has 15 residues. Germline CDR1 and CDR2: LNHNV and YYDKDF (reference sequence). Combining a sample-barcoded 5' primer with a J-beta primer mix, a second PCR ran for roughly 7 to 11 cycles. Each cDNA molecule, via a template-switch adaptor with 12 random nucleotides, was tagged. TCRdb recomputed calls from the 5' RACE reads with MiXCR, one row per CDR3 protein. The sample has around 1,800,000 distinct CDR3 sequences; about two fifths are singletons.

The genes are TRBV15 and TRBJ2-5; D is perhaps TRBD1 or TRBD2 (5 bases each). The material sequenced was blood. The sequence came from a human donor in good health. CDR3 residues: CATSREGDRQETQYF. CDR3 nucleotide sequence: TGTGCCACCAGCAGAGAAGGGGACCGACAAGAGACCCAGTACTTC.